The 28 T cell receptor beta chains in this list originate from one sample, sequenced in a study of monozygotic twins with inflammatory bowel disease. TCRdb derives one entry per CDR3 protein from the 5' RACE reads, leaving out DNA. The clone table shows a few hundred thousand distinct CDR3 sequences, with the ten largest holding approximately 1.6%. Sequencing was done on a sample of blood. The receptor set was obtained from a human donor with ulcerative colitis or Crohn's disease, or a healthy co-twin of an affected twin (not recorded which).

J is TRBJ1-5 and V is TRBV12-3 or TRBV12-4; there is no DNA to check the TCRdb D call of TRBD1. There are 14 residues in the CDR3. This chain's CDR3 is CASSLDSFNQPQHF.

V gene TRBV5-1 combines with J gene TRBJ2-5; the TCRdb call, TRBD1, lacks DNA for checking. CDR1 is SGHRS, CDR2 YFSETQ, per germline. The CDR3 spans 13 residues. The CDR3 reads CASSLQDQETQYF.

The V and J genes are TRBV12-3 or TRBV12-4 and TRBJ1-3. The CDR3 covers 15 residues. This CDR3 is CASSLFQGSGNTIYF.

J is TRBJ2-7 and V is TRBV15. Germline V gives CDR1 LNHNV, CDR2 YYDKDF (reference sequence). This CDR3 is 14 amino acids long. The CDR3 protein is CATRRTSSSYEQYF.

The CDR3 sequence is CASSFRDTITDTQYF. This sequence joins TRBV7-2 and TRBJ2-3; the TCRdb call, TRBD1, lacks DNA for checking. This CDR3 has 15 amino acids. CDR1 is SGHTA, CDR2 FQGNSA, per germline.

The chain couples TRBV6-5 to TRBJ1-5; the TCRdb D gene call, TRBD1, has no DNA to confirm it. Germline values: CDR1 MNHEY, CDR2 SVGAGI. The CDR3 extends over 15 amino acids. CDR3 residues: CASSYTGAVGQPQHF.

V and J are TRBV7-9 and TRBJ2-5. Germline assignment: CDR1 SEHNR and CDR2 FQNEAQ (reference sequence). The CDR3 extends over 13 amino acids. CDR3 loop: CASSLAGDETQYF.

The V and J genes are TRBV3-1 and TRBJ2-3; absent DNA, TCRdb's TRBD2 call cannot be checked. There are 19 residues in the CDR3. Per the germline V gene, CDR1 is LGHDT and CDR2 is YNNKEL (reference sequence). The CDR3 protein is CASSQAYSGPIPSTDTQYF.

This rearrangement joins TRBV10-3 to TRBJ2-7; TCRdb's D call, TRBD2, is unchecked because there is no DNA. Germline V CDR1 and CDR2: ENHRY, SYGVKD. The CDR3 totals 14 residues. The chain's CDR3 is CAISAGSYADEQYF.

The chain employs TRBV5-5 and TRBJ1-2. This CDR3 spans 14 amino acids. Germline CDR1 is SGHKS and CDR2 is YYEKEE (reference sequence). CDR3 in amino acids: CASSLEGSDYGYTF. Based on the CDR3 plus reference TRBV5-5 and TRBJ1-2, the full variable domain is DAGVTQSPTHLIKTRGQQVTLRCSPISGHKSVSWYQQVLGQGPQFIFQYYEKEERGRGNFPDRFSARQFPNYSSELNVNALLLGDSALYLCASSLEGSDYGYTFGSGTRLTVV.

The chain employs TRBV5-1 and TRBJ2-3; as DNA is missing, the TRBD1 call by TCRdb cannot be tested. Germline loops: CDR1 SGHRS, CDR2 YFSETQ. The CDR3 has 15 residues. CDR3 residues: CASSFQGPHTDTQYF.

The V and J genes are TRBV20-1 and TRBJ1-2. The CDR3 has 13 residues. Germline V gene data show CDR1 as DFQATT and CDR2 as SNEGSKA (reference sequence). CDR3 protein: CSARETPLKGYTF.

V is TRBV29-1 and J is TRBJ2-2. The CDR3 totals 13 residues. Germline V gene sequence: CDR1 SQVTM, CDR2 ANQGSEA. This CDR3 reads CSVDRLNTGELFF.

The rearrangement joins TRBV15 to TRBJ2-4; without DNA, the TCRdb call of TRBD1 cannot be checked. CDR3 length: 14 residues. Germline V gene sequence: CDR1 LNHNV, CDR2 YYDKDF (reference sequence). The CDR3 sequence: CATSMQGDKNIQYF.

The gene calls are TRBV18 and TRBJ1-1; TCRdb names TRBD1, which stays unverified in the absence of DNA. The CDR3 length is 14 residues. Germline assignment: CDR1 KGHSH and CDR2 LQKENI. The CDR3 loop is CASSPQGENTEAFF.

The chain couples TRBV20-1 to TRBJ2-1; TCRdb gives TRBD2 as the D gene, but with no DNA this cannot be confirmed. This CDR3 contains 14 residues. Germline assignment: CDR1 DFQATT and CDR2 SNEGSKA (reference sequence). The CDR3 loop reads CSARDEGRLAAQFF.

This chain joins TRBV5-5 and TRBJ1-1. Germline V gene sequence: CDR1 SGHKS, CDR2 YYEKEE (reference sequence). The CDR3 runs 12 residues. CDR3 amino acids: CASSSRNTEAFF.

V usage is TRBV10-3 and J usage is TRBJ2-7. This CDR3 comprises 12 residues. The germline V gene has CDR1 ENHRY and CDR2 SYGVKD. The CDR3 protein is CAIRVGDYEQYF.

The CDR3 region is CSARGYRGERNGYTF. The chain carries TRBV20-1 and TRBJ1-2; the TCRdb call, TRBD1, lacks DNA for checking. Germline CDR1 reads DFQATT; CDR2 reads SNEGSKA (reference sequence). The CDR3 length is 15 residues.

This sequence joins TRBV12-3 or TRBV12-4 and TRBJ1-5. CDR3 length: 14 residues. CDR3 sequence: CASSFGGENQPQHF.

This chain joins TRBV5-1 and TRBJ2-7. The CDR3 has 14 amino acids. The V gene's germline CDR1 is SGHRS and CDR2 YFSETQ. The CDR3 protein is CASSLARGSYEQYF.

The chain links TRBV7-8 to TRBJ1-5; the D call from TCRdb, TRBD1, cannot be confirmed without DNA. There are 14 residues in the CDR3. Germline V gene lookup returns CDR1 SGHVS and CDR2 FQNEAQ. The CDR3 region is CASSSTGGPQPQHF. Complete variable domain (other parts from reference TRBV7-8 and TRBJ1-5): GAGVSQSPRYKVAKRGQDVALRCDPISGHVSLFWYQQALGQGPEFLTYFQNEAQLDKSGLPSDRFFAERPEGSVSTLKIQRTQQEDSAVYLCASSSTGGPQPQHFGDGTRLSIL.

J is TRBJ2-3 and V is TRBV11-2; TCRdb selects TRBD2, and the lack of DNA leaves this call unchecked. This CDR3 is built from 19 residues. Looked up from germline, CDR1 is SGHAT and CDR2 is FQNNGV. This CDR3 reads CASRLTPGISGASTDTQYF.

J is TRBJ2-5 and V is TRBV7-6. This CDR3 has 13 amino acids. In germline, CDR1 is SGHVS, CDR2 FNYEAQ. The CDR3 sequence: CASSLRARETQYF. The complete variable domain, with remaining parts taken from reference TRBV7-6 and TRBJ2-5, reads GAGVSQSPRYKVTKRGQDVALRCDPISGHVSLYWYRQALGQGPEFLTYFNYEAQQDKSGLPNDRFSAERPEGSISTLTIQRTEQRDSAMYRCASSLRARETQYFGPGTRLLVL.

CDR3 protein: CSVTRILAGEQYF. The rearrangement uses TRBV29-1 and TRBJ2-7; there is no DNA to check the TCRdb D call of TRBD2. The CDR3 has 13 amino acids. The germline CDR1 and CDR2 sequences are SQVTM and ANQGSEA.

The chain carries TRBV15 and TRBJ1-4; the TCRdb D gene call, TRBD1, has no DNA to confirm it. The germline V gene encodes CDR1 LNHNV and CDR2 YYDKDF (reference sequence). CDR3 length: 15 amino acids. This CDR3 is CATSRDQGALEKLFF.

This chain links TRBV7-9 with TRBJ2-1; the TCRdb call, TRBD2, lacks DNA for checking. The germline CDR1 and CDR2 sequences are SEHNR and FQNEAQ (reference sequence). This CDR3 is built from 13 residues. This chain's CDR3 is CASSLDAGNEQFF. Drawing the rest from reference TRBV7-9 and TRBJ2-1, the complete variable domain is DTGVSQNPRHKITKRGQNVTFRCDPISEHNRLYWYRQTLGQGPEFLTYFQNEAQLEKSRLLSDRFSAERPKGSFSTLEIQRTEQGDSAMYLCASSLDAGNEQFFGPGTRLTVL.

This sequence joins TRBV18 and TRBJ2-7; with no DNA, the TCRdb D assignment of TRBD1 cannot be verified. The CDR3 runs to 13 residues. Germline loops: CDR1 KGHSH, CDR2 LQKENI. CDR3 amino acids: CASSPAGGYEQYF.